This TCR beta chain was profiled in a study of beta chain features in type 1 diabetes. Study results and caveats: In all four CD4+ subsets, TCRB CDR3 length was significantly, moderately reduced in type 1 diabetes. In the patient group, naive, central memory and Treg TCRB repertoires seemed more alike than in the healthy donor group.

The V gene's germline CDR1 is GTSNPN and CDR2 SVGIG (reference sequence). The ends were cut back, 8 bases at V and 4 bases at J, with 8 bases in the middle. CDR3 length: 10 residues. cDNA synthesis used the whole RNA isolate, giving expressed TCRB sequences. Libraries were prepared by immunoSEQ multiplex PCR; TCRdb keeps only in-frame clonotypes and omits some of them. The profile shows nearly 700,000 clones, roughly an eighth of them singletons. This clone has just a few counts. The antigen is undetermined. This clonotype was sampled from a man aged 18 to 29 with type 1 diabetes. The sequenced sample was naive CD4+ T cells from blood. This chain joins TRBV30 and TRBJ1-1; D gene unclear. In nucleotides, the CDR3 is TGTGCCGTCGGGGTCACTGAAGCTTTCTTT. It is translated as CAVGVTEAFF.